The 8 T cell receptor beta chains below come from one sample, sequenced in a study of shared clonotypes between healthy human individuals. The repertoire was sequenced with immunoSEQ multiplex PCR; TCRdb's copy has only in-frame clones and lacks some. The sample has about 1.5 million clones, roughly 98% seen once. The specimen was naive CD4+ T cells sorted from blood. The subset: CD45RA+ positively selected. Every receptor here comes from a young man in good health.

V is TRBV2 and J is TRBJ2-1; D gene uncertain. Trimming pared 4 bases from V and 0 bases from J, leaving 7 bases between. Germline V lookup: CDR1 SNHLY, CDR2 FYNNEI. The CDR3 consists of 14 residues. The CDR3 nucleotides read TGTGCCAGCAGTGCCAGGAGCTCCTACAATGAGCAGTTCTTC. Encoded protein: CASSARSSYNEQFF. The full variable domain, its missing parts supplied by reference TRBV2 and TRBJ2-1, is EPEVTQTPSHQVTQMGQEVILRCVPISNHLYFYWYRQILGQKVEFLVSFYNNEISEKSEIFDDQFSVERPDGSNFTLKIRSTKLEDSAMYFCASSARSSYNEQFFGPGTRLTVL.

This clone was seen just once. The chain recombines TRBV6-5 with TRBJ1-4, with 10 bases aligning to TRBD1. After removal of 5 bases from V and 6 bases from J, the junction contained 6 bases not matched to a gene. Germline CDR1 and CDR2: MNHEY and SVGAGI. The CDR3 consists of 15 residues. The CDR3 loop is CASSHRQGAHEKLFF. CDR3 nucleotide sequence: TGTGCCAGCAGTCACAGACAGGGGGCGCATGAAAAACTGTTTTTT.

The V and J genes are TRBV4-3 and TRBJ2-2, with D possibly TRBD1 on 5 matching bases. Germline assignment: CDR1 LGHNA and CDR2 YSLEER. The CDR3 has 15 residues. Trimming stripped 0 bases from V and 6 bases from J, with 11 bases between. The CDR3 DNA sequence: TGCGCCAGCAGCCAAGACAGGGTCTCACCCGGGGAGCTGTTTTTT. Its translation: CASSQDRVSPGELFF.

The rearrangement joins TRBV19 to TRBJ2-7, with 7 bases that match TRBD2. Germline V gene sequence: CDR1 LNHDA, CDR2 SQIVND (reference sequence). V lost 4 bases, J lost 9 bases, and 21 bases stayed unmatched. The CDR3 loop spans 17 amino acids. CDR3 DNA sequence: TGTGCCAGTAGTAATCCCCGGGACTACGCAGTCGGATTAAGGCAGTACTTC. Protein sequence: CASSNPRDYAVGLRQYF.

The CDR3 region has the DNA TGTGCCAGCAGCGTATATGGGTCCGAGACCCAGTACTTC. Its translation is CASSVYGSETQYF. The chain employs TRBV9 and TRBJ2-5, with D hard to call. Germline V gives CDR1 SGDLS, CDR2 YYNGEE. V lost 1 base and J lost 5, with 9 bases in between. The CDR3 is 13 amino acids.

J is TRBJ1-2 and V is TRBV7-8; 10 bases align to TRBD1. Germline values: CDR1 SGHVS, CDR2 FQNEAQ. J was trimmed by 0 bases and V by 7 bases; bases with no gene match: 2. The CDR3 contains 14 residues. The DNA of the CDR3 is TGTGCCAGCAAAGGACAGGGGGCTAACTATGGCTACACCTTC. Protein product: CASKGQGANYGYTF. Looking up the rest from reference TRBV7-8 and TRBJ1-2 gives the full variable domain: GAGVSQSPRYKVAKRGQDVALRCDPISGHVSLFWYQQALGQGPEFLTYFQNEAQLDKSGLPSDRFFAERPEGSVSTLKIQRTQQEDSAVYLCASKGQGANYGYTFGSGTRLTVV.

This clone was observed once. The gene calls are TRBV5-1 and TRBJ2-3; D is unclear. Trimming took 4 bases from V and 4 from J, leaving 13 bases between them. The CDR3 consists of 14 residues. The V gene's germline CDR1 is SGHRS and CDR2 YFSETQ. DNA of the CDR3: TGCGCCAGCAGCCCCCTCCCATTGGCAGATACGCAGTATTTT. Translation gives CASSPLPLADTQYF.

The J gene is TRBJ1-1, the V gene TRBV10-1, with D hard to call. Germline V CDR1 and CDR2: WNHNN, SYGVQD (reference sequence). The CDR3 runs 13 residues. V was trimmed by 0 bases and J by 4 bases, leaving 6 bases between them. DNA for the CDR3: TGCGCCAGCAGTGAGTCGATGCCCACTGAAGCTTTCTTT. It translates to CASSESMPTEAFF.